The 2 T cell receptor beta chains below were found in one sample sequenced in a study of vaccination and CD4 T cells after COVID-19. Which antigens these TCRs recognize remains unknown. CD4+ T cells that had been cultured provided DNA sequenced with the Oncomine TCR Beta short-read assay. Using its own MiXCR run on the PCR reads, TCRdb lists one record per CDR3 protein. The sample has approximately 26,000 distinct CDR3 sequences; 64% are singletons. The treatment: approximately nine-day PBMC culture with coronavirus spike peptide pools or control peptides (ViraFEST assay). The sample comprised CD4+ T cells from blood, cultured in vitro. The receptors were sampled from a human donor who had recovered from COVID-19.

V and J are TRBV7-6 and TRBJ1-3, with D hard to call. CDR1 is SGHVS, CDR2 FNYEAQ, per germline. V was trimmed by 0 bases and J by 6 bases, leaving 12 bases between them. The CDR3 length is 15 residues. The chain's CDR3 is CASSLAGRQKNTIYF. The CDR3, as DNA: TGTGCCAGCAGCTTAGCGGGCCGTCAGAAAAACACCATATATTTT.

The chain couples TRBV7-6 to TRBJ2-7; 15 positions match TRBD2. Per the germline V gene, CDR1 is SGHVS and CDR2 is FNYEAQ. Trimming at V came to 5 bases and at J to 6 bases, leaving 11 bases not matched to a gene. The CDR3 has 17 amino acids. CDR3 sequence reads: CASSAGLAGGPRGEQYF. The CDR3 DNA reads as TGTGCCAGCAGCGCCGGACTAGCGGGAGGGCCGCGGGGCGAGCAGTACTTC.